This T cell receptor beta chain was captured in a study of T cell responses to AZD1222 COVID-19 vaccine (dated by TCRdb to the early 2020s). Context from the whole study: AZD1222 recipients whose second dose came at about 4 weeks and those whose second dose came at about 12 weeks were combined into one group, since spike-specific TCR depth and breadth did not differ between the two schedules. TCR sequencing covered roughly 230 trial participants: 200 to 220 given two doses of AZD1222 and some 25 given two doses of MenACWY control vaccine. Enrollment into the trials was organized by age into subgroups of 18-55, 56-69 and 70-plus years, and those subgroups contained 148, 28 and 57 TCR-sequenced participants, respectively. What the authors observed across the whole study: Participants were mostly white British and included more females than males, and it was suggested by the authors that clonal diversity may have been underestimated. A significant rise in spike-specific TCR breadth and depth was observed after two AZD1222 doses relative to day 0 and relative to MenACWY recipients. Conclusions about previously exposed vaccinees are limited, since just five or six AZD1222 recipients were seropositive for SARS-CoV-2 at baseline. Because no samples from the day 14 peak response were available, repertoires could be characterized only after the peak T cell response. The 56-69-year group was small, and its depth increase did not reach significance, likely because of low power. Epitopes outside the regions mutated in the B.1.351 and B.1.1.7 variants were reportedly recognized by nearly half of the unique spike-specific TCRs. CD4 TCRs associated with the vaccine covered the entire spike protein, and the dominant responses were in regions 160-218 and 743-854.

CDR1 is given as ENHRY and CDR2 as SYGVKD, both from the germline V gene. The CDR3 goes from the cysteine to the phenylalanine over 14 residues. The DNA shown is the 42-base CDR3, in frame from base 1. The junction carries 9 bases between V and J, which are trimmed by 3 bases and 1 base respectively. The sample's time point label, in plain terms: baseline before first vaccination. The vaccinee samples were drawn from two UK trials, COV001 and COV002, one of which was a single-blind randomized controlled phase 2/3 trial testing AZD1222 (ChAdOx1 nCoV-19) in healthy adults. Trial participant PBMC samples were collected at day 0 and day 28 after the second dose for TCRbeta chain sequencing. The CDR3 regions of human TCRbeta chains were analyzed by immunosequencing. The study's processing was this. Repertoire TCRs were checked for matches against a reference library of SARS-CoV-2-specific TCRs that had been generated using the MIRA antigen-specificity platform. Breadth meant the fraction of unique TCRs that were SARS-CoV-2-associated, whereas depth meant the fraction of total T cells that were SARS-CoV-2-associated. Using the MIRA data, each spike-specific TCR was assigned both to the spike region to which the TCR was reactive and to a CD4 or CD8 class. Log10-transformed breadth and depth values were compared by one-way ANOVA with Sidak's multiple comparisons tests. The source is immuneACCESS, and TCRdb retained only in-frame sequences with V and J called. Part of the clones is not carried over; for the studies checked, unresolved V genes explain less than half of this, and the remainder is unexplained. For V, J and clone size, that table is used; D and trimming come from the DNA. The sample table records 150,000 to 200,000 clones; around 94% of these occur just once. The leading ten clones occupy approximately 1.4% of the sample.

A note on this clone: What this receptor recognizes is not known. Per-base quality was not reported, and no clone a single base away is much larger than it.

This TCR was recovered from an adult in good health. The V gene is TRBV10-3 and the J gene is TRBJ2-5; the D region possibly corresponds to TRBD1 (5 bases align). Material: peripheral blood, obtained on day 0 of AZD1222 vaccination. CDR3 sequence: CAISDVQGQETQYF. DNA sequence: TGTGCCATCAGTGACGTTCAGGGCCAAGAGACCCAGTACTTC.